This entry features one TCR beta chain sequence. Its target is not known. Libraries were prepared by immunoSEQ multiplex PCR; TCRdb keeps only in-frame clonotypes and omits some of them. In the table there are about 350,000 clones, approximately 86% of which are singletons. As to treatment: around 19 received Ad26.COV2.S at low or high dose, single or two shots; five or six received placebo; per-sample allocation not given. The investigators took samples on day 63 after the first vaccine or placebo injection. There are 14 residues in the CDR3. After removal of 5 bases from V and 2 bases from J, the junction contained 5 bases not matched to a gene. Germline CDR1 MNHEY, CDR2 SVGAGI. This sample is drawn from a study of Ad26.COV2.S vaccination and SARS-CoV-2 variants. Study-wide context: As a participant in COV1001, the donor was in the Ad26.COV2.S trial arm. Participants got Ad26.COV2.S intramuscularly, once or twice 56 days apart.

Study-wide results and caveats: Higher spike-specific TCR breadth was found in vaccine recipients than in placebo recipients. Estimates derived from TCR breadth and depth analyses may have underestimated total T cell responses.

The receptor was isolated from a person aged 18-65 years who received the Ad26.COV2.S COVID-19 vaccine or a placebo. Sequencing used peripheral blood, obtained in a trial of Ad26.COV2.S vaccine versus placebo. This chain uses TRBV6-5 with TRBJ2-7; 8 nucleotides agree with TRBD1. DNA of the CDR3: TGTGCCAGCAGTCCGCGGACAGGGACCTACGAGCAGTACTTC. Amino acids: CASSPRTGTYEQYF.